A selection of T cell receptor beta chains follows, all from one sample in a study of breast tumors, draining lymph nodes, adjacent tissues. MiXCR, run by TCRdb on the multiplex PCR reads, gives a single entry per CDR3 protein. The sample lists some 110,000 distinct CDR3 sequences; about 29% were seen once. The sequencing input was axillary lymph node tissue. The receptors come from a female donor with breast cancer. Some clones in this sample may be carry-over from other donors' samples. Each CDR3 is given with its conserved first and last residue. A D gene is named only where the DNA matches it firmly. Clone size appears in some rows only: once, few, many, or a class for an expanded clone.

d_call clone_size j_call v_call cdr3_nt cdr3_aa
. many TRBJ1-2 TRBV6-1 TGTGCCAGCAGTGAGGCCGGGGGGCCCGTCTATGGCTACACCTTC CASSEAGGPVYGYTF
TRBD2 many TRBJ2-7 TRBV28 TGTGCCAGTCAGAGCGGGACTTCCTACGAGCAGTACTTC CASQSGTSYEQYF
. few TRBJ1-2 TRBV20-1 TGCAGTGCTCAGGATTATGGCTACACCTTC CSAQDYGYTF
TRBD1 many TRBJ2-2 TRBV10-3 TGTGCCATCAGCTCATTAGGGGGCCCGAACACCGGGGAGCTGTTTTTT CAISSLGGPNTGELFF
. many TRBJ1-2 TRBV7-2 TGTGCCAGCAGCCCCGGACCCCTTACAGGGAGTGGCTACACCTTC CASSPGPLTGSGYTF
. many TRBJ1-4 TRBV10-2 TGCGCCAGCAGTGAGATCCGGGACTATGAAAAACTGTTTTTT CASSEIRDYEKLFF
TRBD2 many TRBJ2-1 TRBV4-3 TGCGCCAGCACAAAGGAACTAGCGGGGGTTGAGCAGTTCTTC CASTKELAGVEQFF
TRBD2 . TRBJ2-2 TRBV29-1 TGCAGCGCCTCGGGGGGGAACACCGGGGAGCTGTCTTGG CSASGGNTGELSW
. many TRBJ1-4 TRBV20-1 TGCAGTGCTAGACGGGACATAACTAATGAAAAACTGTTTTTT CSARRDITNEKLFF
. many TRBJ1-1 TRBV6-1 TGTGCCAGCAGTGAATGGTCAGAGGCGGATGAAGCTTTCTTT CASSEWSEADEAFF
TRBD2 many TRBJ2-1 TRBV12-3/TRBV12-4 TGTGCCAGCAGTTTAATTGCGGGGGGGATATACAATGAGCAGTTCTTC CASSLIAGGIYNEQFF
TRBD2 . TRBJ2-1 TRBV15 TGTGCCACCAGCTACTGGGCGGGGGACAATGAGCAGTTCTTC CATSYWAGDNEQFF
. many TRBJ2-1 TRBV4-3 TGCGCCAGCAGCCGGTCATGGGGGCGGACCCAGGATGAGCAGTTCTTC CASSRSWGRTQDEQFF
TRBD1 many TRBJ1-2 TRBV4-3 TGCGCCAGCAGCCGACAGGGTCTCTATGGCTACACCTTC CASSRQGLYGYTF
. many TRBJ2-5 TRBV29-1 TGCAGCGTTGAAAGCCTGGGGGGCCCCTATGGAGAGACCCAGTACTTC CSVESLGGPYGETQYF
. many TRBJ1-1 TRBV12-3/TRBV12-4 TGTGCCAGCAGCAGCCGGGGGGGCACTGAAGCTTTCTTT CASSSRGGTEAFF
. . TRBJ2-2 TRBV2 TGTGCCGGAAGTTTAACCGGGGAGCTGTTTTTT CAGSLTGELFF
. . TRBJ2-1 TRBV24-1 TGTGCCACCCGTGACTTGCTACTGAGTGAGCAGTTCTTC CATRDLLLSEQFF
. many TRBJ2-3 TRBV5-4 TGTGCCAGCAGCTTAGGACTCACTAGCACAGATACGCAGTATTTT CASSLGLTSTDTQYF
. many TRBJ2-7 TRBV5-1 TGCGCCAGCAGCTTTCCAGGGGCCTCCTACGAGCAGTACTTC CASSFPGASYEQYF
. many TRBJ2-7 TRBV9 TGTGCCAGCAGCCAAAGTACAGATGGATACGAGCAGTACTTC CASSQSTDGYEQYF
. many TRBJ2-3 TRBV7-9 TGTGCCAGCAGCTTAGATGCAGGATACCTTTCTAGCACAGATACGCAGTATTTT CASSLDAGYLSSTDTQYF
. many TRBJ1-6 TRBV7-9 TGTGCCAGCAGCTTAGCTGGTTCACCCCTCCACTTT CASSLAGSPLHF
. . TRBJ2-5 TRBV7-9 TGTGCCAGCAGCTTATTAGGGGGGGAGACCCAGTACTTC CASSLLGGETQYF